Listed here is a single TCR beta chain. The data originate from a study of blood T cell repertoires in COVID-19. Profiling relied on immunoSEQ multiplex PCR, and the TCRdb table lists in-frame clones only, not all of them. This table has around 250,000 clones, approximately 87% appearing once. This CDR3 contains 13 residues. Per germline, CDR1 WSHSY and CDR2 SAAADI. V lost 8 bases to trimming and J lost 9 bases; unmatched junction nucleotides: 10. The TCR originated in a man aged 55 to 70 with acute or convalescent COVID-19. V and J are TRBV10-2 and TRBJ2-1, with 7 bases lining up with TRBD1. Sequences were obtained from peripheral blood. CDR3 coding DNA: TGCGCCAGCGGGGACAGAGTTCATGTTGAGCAGTTCTTC. Encoded protein: CASGDRVHVEQFF.